The subject of this entry is one T cell receptor beta chain. This record belongs to a study of cytomegalovirus exposure and HLA in healthy donors. A multiplex PCR was run with 60 Vbeta primers and 13 Jbeta primers. The data were produced by immunoSEQ multiplex PCR, yet TCRdb's version contains in-frame clones alone and is incomplete. The data show about 160,000 clones, more than 80% seen once. The CDR3 is made up of 16 amino acids. Per germline, CDR1 SGHDT and CDR2 YYEEEE. V shed 3 bases, J shed 2 bases, and the junction held 5 bases outside the gene matches. The chain links TRBV5-6 to TRBJ1-3; the match to TRBD1 covers 10 bases. The clonotype originates from a male donor in good health and CMV-seronegative. The material sequenced was PBMCs. The CDR3 DNA follows: TGTGCCAGCAGCTCTAGACAGGGGGCGGCTGGAAACACCATATATTTT. Translating it yields CASSSRQGAAGNTIYF.